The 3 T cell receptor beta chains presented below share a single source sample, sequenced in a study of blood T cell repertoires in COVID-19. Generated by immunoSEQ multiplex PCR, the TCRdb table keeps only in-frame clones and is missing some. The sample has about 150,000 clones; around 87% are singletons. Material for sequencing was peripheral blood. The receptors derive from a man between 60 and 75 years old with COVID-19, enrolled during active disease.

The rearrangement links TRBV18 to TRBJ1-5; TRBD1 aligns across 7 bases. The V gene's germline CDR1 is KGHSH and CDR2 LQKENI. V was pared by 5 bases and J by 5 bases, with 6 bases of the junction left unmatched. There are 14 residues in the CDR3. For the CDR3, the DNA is TGTGCCAGCTCAGAAGGGGACAGTGATCAGCCCCAGCATTTT. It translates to CASSEGDSDQPQHF.

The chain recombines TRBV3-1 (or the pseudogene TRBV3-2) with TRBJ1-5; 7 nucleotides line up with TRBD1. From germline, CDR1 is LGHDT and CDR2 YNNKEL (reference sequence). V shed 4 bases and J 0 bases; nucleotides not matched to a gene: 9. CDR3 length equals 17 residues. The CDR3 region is CASSRTIQGVSNQPQHF. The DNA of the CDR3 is TGTGCCAGCAGCCGAACTATTCAGGGGGTTAGCAATCAGCCCCAGCATTTT.

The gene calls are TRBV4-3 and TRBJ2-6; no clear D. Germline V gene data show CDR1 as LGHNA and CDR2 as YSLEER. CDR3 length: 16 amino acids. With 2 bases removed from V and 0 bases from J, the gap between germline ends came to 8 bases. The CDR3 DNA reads TGCGCCAGCAGCCAACAAACAGCCTCTGGGGCCAACGTCCTGACTTTC. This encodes CASSQQTASGANVLTF.